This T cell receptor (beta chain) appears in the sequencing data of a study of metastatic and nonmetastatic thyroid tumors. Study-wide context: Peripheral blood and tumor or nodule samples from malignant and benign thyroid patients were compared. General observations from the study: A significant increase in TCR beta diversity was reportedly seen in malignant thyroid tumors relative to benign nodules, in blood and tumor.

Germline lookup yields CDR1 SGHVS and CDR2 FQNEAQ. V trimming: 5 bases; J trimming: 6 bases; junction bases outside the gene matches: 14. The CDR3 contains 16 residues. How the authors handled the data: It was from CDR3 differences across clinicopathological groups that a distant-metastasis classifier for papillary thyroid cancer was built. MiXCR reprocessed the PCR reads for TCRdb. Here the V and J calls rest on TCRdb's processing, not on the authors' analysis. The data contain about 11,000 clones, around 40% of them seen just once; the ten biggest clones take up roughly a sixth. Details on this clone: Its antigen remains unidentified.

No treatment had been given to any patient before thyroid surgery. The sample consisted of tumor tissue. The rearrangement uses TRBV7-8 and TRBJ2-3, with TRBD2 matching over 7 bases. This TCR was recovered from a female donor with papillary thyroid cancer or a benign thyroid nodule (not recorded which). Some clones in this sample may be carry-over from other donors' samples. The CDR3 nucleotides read TGTGCCAGCAGCCGTTCGGGGGGAGGGCCTGGGGATACGCAGTATTTT. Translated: CASSRSGGGPGDTQYF.